The sequence of this TCR beta chain was determined in a study of beta chain features in type 1 diabetes. Post-sort purity exceeded 95% for all sorted populations. Study results and limitations: The naive, central memory and Treg TCRB repertoires looked more alike in patients than they did in healthy donors.

This clone was seen more than once but under ten times. Its target is not known. Sequenced material consisted of expressed TCRB transcripts (all of the isolated RNA was reverse transcribed). Regulatory, naive and central memory T cell samples averaged about 3.5 million reads. Sequencing used immunoSEQ multiplex PCR; TCRdb keeps in-frame clones, though not all of them. The sample lists 300,000 to 400,000 clones, around 7.6% occurring once. There are 13 residues in the CDR3. Germline lookup yields CDR1 ENHRY and CDR2 SYGVKD. Trimming left V 7 bases short and J 1 base short, with 10 bases between. The sequenced sample consisted of central memory CD4+ T cells from blood. This clonotype was obtained from a woman under 30 in good health. The genes are TRBV10-3 and TRBJ1-1, with D uncertain. The CDR3 loop is CAITMDWNTEAFF. Written as DNA, the CDR3 is TGTGCCATCACCATGGACTGGAACACTGAAGCTTTCTTT.